The rows below give T cell receptor beta chains drawn from one sample of a study of T cells in Graves' hyperthyroidism and ophthalmopathy. A single record per CDR3 protein comes from TCRdb applying MiXCR to the multiplex PCR reads. The sample includes more than 500,000 distinct CDR3 sequences, about 45% of them seen just once. The sequenced sample was peripheral blood or thyroid tissue (not recorded which). The receptors here all came from an adult woman with Graves' disease, either hyperthyroidism or ophthalmopathy (not recorded which). The conserved cysteine and the conserved F or W are not part of the CDR3 here.

>TRBV30
ACGQTSTGELF
>TRBV5-1
ASSRGQGFYEQY
>TRBV6-5
ASSYTGNEQY
>TRBV29-1
SARLTLWGAQEAQY
>TRBV7-6
ASSLTSGGSSYEQY
>TRBV20-1
SARARDSNQPQH
>TRBV3-1
ASSQDPSGVEQY
>TRBV20-1
SASGTATNQPQH
>TRBV11-2
ASSHPRSTIY
>TRBV7-2
ASSFLVEAEAF
>TRBV7-6
ASSYDRGVRSNTEAF
>TRBV10-3
AISGDRGTDEQY
>TRBV5-1
ASSLVPGAMENTEAF
>TRBV2
ASSRLAGNTIY
>TRBV20-1
SAETGTGGRGYT
>TRBV7-9
ASSLRGKNQPQH
>TRBV11-2
ASSLRFGSKQY
>TRBV20-1
SARRGQGAYEQY
>TRBV7-2
ASSLTGGGLQETQY
>TRBV13
ASSVGTEYGYGYT
>TRBV29-1
SVPDRGRVYT
>TRBV20-1
SARLAGGPGQETQY
>TRBV10-3
ASGTSGSGTVETQY
>TRBV9
ASSKGQESSPLH
>TRBV5-4
ASSVRAHGNTEAF
>TRBV20-1
SARDEWGEKLF
>TRBV7-9
ASSLGTDINEQF
>TRBV18
ASSPESLAAGWEQY
>TRBV24-1
ATSARGLARGTETQY
>TRBV6-6
ASSDVFRKETQY
>TRBV10-3
AISRSPSSYEQY
>TRBV10-2
ASSLPGQGGTEAF
>TRBV7-2
ASSLVRNVDTEAF
>TRBV10-3
ASSRLTGAAEAF
>TRBV7-9
ASSSDGTVYGYT